The rows below give T cell receptor beta chains drawn from one sample of a study of identical twins. A single record per CDR3 protein comes from TCRdb applying MiXCR to the 5' RACE reads. The sample comprises a few hundred thousand distinct CDR3 sequences, 9.6% of which are singletons, and 2.5% to 3.5% rests with the top ten. The data also belong to a second study, concerning yellow fever vaccine responses in identical twins.

Sample: PBMCs. Receptors were obtained from a woman between 18 and 30 years old in good health. Each CDR3 is given without its conserved first and last residue. D genes are given only for firm matches.

D | J | V | CDR3
TRBD2 | TRBJ2-7 | TRBV11-3 | ASSLGWGEGLADPISSYEQY
TRBD2 | TRBJ2-1 | TRBV19 | ASTHGPSGRRVNEQF
. | TRBJ2-1 | TRBV20-1 | SARGGGQGEQF
TRBD1 | TRBJ2-7 | TRBV27 | ASRPDRGLIRYEQY
. | TRBJ2-7 | TRBV20-1 | SADDRSNEQY
. | TRBJ2-1 | TRBV6-2/TRBV6-3 | ASRERQSTYNEQF
TRBD1 | TRBJ1-5 | TRBV20-1 | SARAGTGGQPQH
. | TRBJ2-2 | TRBV27 | ASSSTTNTGELF
. | TRBJ1-5 | TRBV10-3 | AISESGLGNQPQH
TRBD1 | TRBJ2-3 | TRBV5-1 | ASSLEGAGVIDTQY
. | TRBJ2-1 | TRBV5-1 | ASRDGETPYNEQF
TRBD2 | TRBJ2-3 | TRBV7-9 | ASSSGTSGKEDTQY
. | TRBJ2-5 | TRBV5-1 | ASSWMEAKTQY
. | TRBJ1-1 | TRBV29-1 | SVAGPRGETNTEAF
. | TRBJ1-2 | TRBV5-6 | ASSWGQHLH
TRBD2 | TRBJ2-7 | TRBV6-4 | ASSDHCKRLAGGRRGVGEQY
. | TRBJ2-7 | TRBV28 | ASSPRGTRDYEQY
TRBD1 | TRBJ1-5 | TRBV7-9 | ASSDGTGGNQPQH